A selection of T cell receptor beta chains follows, all from one sample in a study of beta chain features in type 1 diabetes. Profiled with immunoSEQ multiplex PCR; TCRdb holds only in-frame clones, not every one. The repertoire holds 310,000 or so clones, with over 14% as singletons. The sequencing input was naive CD4+ T cells from blood. Source of these receptors: a man between 18 and 35 years old with type 1 diabetes. Each CDR3 is given with its conserved first and last residue. D genes are given only for firm matches. Not all rows give a size; the values are once, few, many and, for expanded clones, a class.

TRBV5-4	.	TRBJ2-3	TRBD2	TGTGCCAGCAGCCTGGGACTAGCGGGGGTTGGCACAGATACGCAGTATTTT	CASSLGLAGVGTDTQYF
TRBV25-1	few	TRBJ2-6	.	TGTGCCAGCAGCTTAGCGGGGGCCAACGTCCTGACTTTC	CASSLAGANVLTF
TRBV5-1	few	TRBJ2-3	TRBD2	TGCGCCAGCAGCTTAGACGGGACTAGCGAAGATACGCAGTATTTT	CASSLDGTSEDTQYF
TRBV7-9	.	TRBJ1-1	.	TGTGCCAGCAGCCCAGACAGGACGAACACTGAAGCTTTCTTT	CASSPDRTNTEAFF
TRBV28	.	TRBJ2-3	TRBD2	TGTGCCAGCAGCGTTATTCGGGGGGGCCTCACAGATACGCAGTATTTT	CASSVIRGGLTDTQYF
TRBV10-3	few	TRBJ1-2	.	TGTGCCACCGGGACGGCCGGGGGTTATGGCTACACCTTC	CATGTAGGYGYTF
TRBV15	few	TRBJ2-6	TRBD2	TGTGCCACCAGCGACGCGGGGGCTGGGGCCAACGTCCTGACTTTC	CATSDAGAGANVLTF
TRBV30	.	TRBJ2-5	.	TGTGCCTGGGGCAGACAGTGGCAAGAGACCCAGTACTTC	CAWGRQWQETQYF
TRBV11-2	.	TRBJ1-1	.	TGTGCCAGCAGCACTACAAGGGGGTACACTGAAGCTTTCTTT	CASSTTRGYTEAFF
TRBV6-6	.	TRBJ2-7	.	TGTGCCAGCAGCCAACCAGGGAGGGAGCAGTACTTC	CASSQPGREQYF
TRBV29-1	.	TRBJ1-1	.	TGCAGCGTTGAGGGCAGACTGAACACTGAAGCTTTCTTT	CSVEGRLNTEAFF
TRBV4-2	.	TRBJ2-2	.	TGTGCCAGCAGGCCAAGCGCTTGGGTCCCCGGGGAGCTGTTTTTT	CASRPSAWVPGELFF
TRBV29-1	few	TRBJ1-2	TRBD1	TGCAGCGTTGGACAGGGGGCCTCTAACTATGGCTACACCTTC	CSVGQGASNYGYTF
TRBV5-6	few	TRBJ1-5	.	TGTGCCAGCAGCGTCCTGGGGGAGGGCCGCAATCAGCCCCAGCATTTT	CASSVLGEGRNQPQHF
TRBV5-6	few	TRBJ1-1	.	TGTGCCAGCAGCCTACTCACCACTGAAGCTTTCTTT	CASSLLTTEAFF
TRBV5-1	few	TRBJ2-7	.	TGCGCCAGCACCTACGACGGGACAACCAACTACGAGCAGTACTTC	CASTYDGTTNYEQYF
TRBV30	.	TRBJ2-7	.	TGTGCCTGGAGTGCCACTTACGAGCAGTACTTC	CAWSATYEQYF
TRBV19	few	TRBJ1-5	TRBD1	TGTGCCAGTAGTATCGGGACAGCTATCAGGCCCCAGCATTTT	CASSIGTAIRPQHF
TRBV7-2	.	TRBJ1-5	TRBD1	TGTGCCAGCAGACTCAGGACAGGGGGCAATCAGCCCCAGCATTTT	CASRLRTGGNQPQHF
TRBV7-6	few	TRBJ2-5	.	TGTGCCAGCAGCTCGAGACAGGTGATCCAAGAGACCCAGTACTTC	CASSSRQVIQETQYF
TRBV30	.	TRBJ2-7	.	TGTGCCGTTGAGTACGGTCCCAACTACGAGCAGTACTTC	CAVEYGPNYEQYF
TRBV10-3	.	TRBJ2-2	TRBD2	TGTGCCAGCTCAAAATCCATAGCGGGAGGTACCGGGGAGCTGTTTTTT	CASSKSIAGGTGELFF